This T cell receptor beta chain was found in a study of blood T cells in healthy people across ages. The sample, around 9.9 milliliters of peripheral blood, was drawn from each donor. Per sample, no less than 6 micrograms of total RNA were extracted. Points on this clonotype: Its antigen is unknown. A single base separates this from a much larger clone, so it may be a read error.

The V gene end was trimmed by 5 bases and the J gene end by 8 bases; junction bases not matched to a gene: 2. Germline-derived CDR1 and CDR2 are SGHTA and FQGTGA. There are 14 residues in the CDR3. Overall study results and limits: Across the age range, TCR beta diversity per million T cells fell in a roughly linear way.

Sample-barcoded 5' priming and a J-beta primer mix drove a second PCR of about 7 to 12 cycles. TCRdb independently ran MiXCR on the 5' RACE reads; one entry per CDR3 protein. The sample includes about 1.6 million distinct CDR3 sequences, roughly 32% of them seen just once. The source material was blood. The chain recombines TRBV7-3 with TRBJ2-3, with 15 positions matching TRBD2. The receptor comes from a woman younger than 45 in good health. CDR3 in DNA: TGTGCCAGCAGCCCGGGACTAGCGGGAGGTACGCAGTATTTT. Encoded protein: CASSPGLAGGTQYF.